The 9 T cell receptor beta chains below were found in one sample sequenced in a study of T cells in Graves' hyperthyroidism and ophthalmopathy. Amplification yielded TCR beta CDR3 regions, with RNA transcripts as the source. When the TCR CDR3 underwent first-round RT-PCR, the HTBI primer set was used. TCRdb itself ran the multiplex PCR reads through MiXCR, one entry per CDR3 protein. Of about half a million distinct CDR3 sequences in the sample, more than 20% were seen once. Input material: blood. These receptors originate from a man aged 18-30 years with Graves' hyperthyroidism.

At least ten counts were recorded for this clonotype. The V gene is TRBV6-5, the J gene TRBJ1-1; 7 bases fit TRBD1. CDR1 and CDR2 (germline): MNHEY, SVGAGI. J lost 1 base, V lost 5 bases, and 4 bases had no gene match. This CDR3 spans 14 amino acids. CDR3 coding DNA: TGTGCCAGCAGTACAGGGGCGACGAACACTGAAGCTTTCTTT. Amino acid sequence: CASSTGATNTEAFF.

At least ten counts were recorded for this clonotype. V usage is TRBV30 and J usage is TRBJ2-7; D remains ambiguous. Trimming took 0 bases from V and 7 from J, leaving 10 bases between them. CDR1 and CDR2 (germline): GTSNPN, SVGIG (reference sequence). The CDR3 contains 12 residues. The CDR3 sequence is CAWSVSHREQYF. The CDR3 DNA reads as TGTGCCTGGAGTGTATCCCATCGGGAGCAGTACTTC.

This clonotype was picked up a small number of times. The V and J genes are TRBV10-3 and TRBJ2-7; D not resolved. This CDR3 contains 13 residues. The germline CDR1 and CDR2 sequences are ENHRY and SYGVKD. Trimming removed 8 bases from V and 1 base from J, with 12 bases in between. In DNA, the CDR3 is TGTGCCATCTCTAGTGGCAGTTCCTACGAGCAGTACTTC. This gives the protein CAISSGSSYEQYF.

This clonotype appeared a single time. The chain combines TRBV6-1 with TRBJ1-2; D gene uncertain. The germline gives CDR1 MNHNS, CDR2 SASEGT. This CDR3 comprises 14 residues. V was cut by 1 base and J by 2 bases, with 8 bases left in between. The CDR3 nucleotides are TGTGCCAGCAGTGAAGATTGGTCGAACTATGGCTACACCTTC. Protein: CASSEDWSNYGYTF.

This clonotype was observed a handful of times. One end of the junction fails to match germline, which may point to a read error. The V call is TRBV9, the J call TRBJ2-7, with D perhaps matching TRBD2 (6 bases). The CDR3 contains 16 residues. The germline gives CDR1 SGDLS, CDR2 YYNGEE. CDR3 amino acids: CTSSVARVGGSYEQYF. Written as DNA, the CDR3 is TGTACCAGCAGCGTAGCTCGAGTGGGGGGATCCTACGAGCAGTACTTC.

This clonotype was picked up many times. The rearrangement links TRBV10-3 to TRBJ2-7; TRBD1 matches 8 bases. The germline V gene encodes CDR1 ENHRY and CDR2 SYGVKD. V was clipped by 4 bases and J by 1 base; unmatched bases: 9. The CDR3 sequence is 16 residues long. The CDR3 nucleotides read TGTGCCATCAGTGGCGGACAGGGTTCCCCTTCCTACGAGCAGTACTTC. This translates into CAISGGQGSPSYEQYF.

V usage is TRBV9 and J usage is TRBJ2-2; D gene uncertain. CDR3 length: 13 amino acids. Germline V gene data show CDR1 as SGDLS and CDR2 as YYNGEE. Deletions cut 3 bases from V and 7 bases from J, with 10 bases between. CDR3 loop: CASSGYFGGELFF. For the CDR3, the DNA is TGTGCCAGCAGCGGATACTTTGGCGGGGAGCTGTTTTTT.

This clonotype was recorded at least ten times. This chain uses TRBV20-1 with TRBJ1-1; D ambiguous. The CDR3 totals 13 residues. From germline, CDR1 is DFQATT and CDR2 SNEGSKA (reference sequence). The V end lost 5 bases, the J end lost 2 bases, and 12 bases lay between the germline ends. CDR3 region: CSAERAVNTEAFF. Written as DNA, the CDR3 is TGCAGTGCTGAGAGGGCGGTAAACACTGAAGCTTTCTTT.

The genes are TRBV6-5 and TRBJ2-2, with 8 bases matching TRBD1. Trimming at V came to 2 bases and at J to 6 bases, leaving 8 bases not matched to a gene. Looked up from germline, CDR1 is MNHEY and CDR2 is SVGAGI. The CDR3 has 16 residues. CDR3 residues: CASSYRGTGLSGELFF. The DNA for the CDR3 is TGTGCCAGCAGTTACCGCGGGACAGGATTGTCCGGGGAGCTGTTTTTT.